The T cell receptor beta chain under discussion was sequenced for a study of T cells after yellow fever vaccination. At the level of the study: Preparation used SMART-Seq v4 Ultra Low Input for the low-cell-number fractions. Study-level points and caveats: Post-booster reappearance was seen for most primary-vaccination clones (around 96% CD4, 75% to 90% CD8). The CD4 and CD8 compartments had a small share of their clonotypes in common.

On this clonotype: Its antigen is not identified.

A process of 5'RACE template switching, which added a universal primer site and UMIs, was used to make TCR cDNA. TCRdb reprocessed the 5' RACE reads with MiXCR, giving one entry per CDR3 protein. This sample has 610,000 or so distinct CDR3 sequences, with roughly an eighth found just once. The CDR3 is 15 amino acids. CDR1 is MNHEY, CDR2 SVGEGT, per germline. The V end lost 2 bases, the J end lost 6 bases, and 16 bases lay between the germline ends. The source of this sequence is a man aged 30 to 39 who received the YFV17D yellow fever vaccine. V is TRBV6-2 or TRBV6-3 and J is TRBJ1-1, with a weak D call TRBD1 (6 bases). The sequencing used PBMCs, collected on the day of the yellow fever booster vaccination. CDR3 nucleotides: TGTGCCAGCAGTTACCCGCGGGGATGGGGGCCTGAAGCTTTCTTT. Encoded protein: CASSYPRGWGPEAFF.